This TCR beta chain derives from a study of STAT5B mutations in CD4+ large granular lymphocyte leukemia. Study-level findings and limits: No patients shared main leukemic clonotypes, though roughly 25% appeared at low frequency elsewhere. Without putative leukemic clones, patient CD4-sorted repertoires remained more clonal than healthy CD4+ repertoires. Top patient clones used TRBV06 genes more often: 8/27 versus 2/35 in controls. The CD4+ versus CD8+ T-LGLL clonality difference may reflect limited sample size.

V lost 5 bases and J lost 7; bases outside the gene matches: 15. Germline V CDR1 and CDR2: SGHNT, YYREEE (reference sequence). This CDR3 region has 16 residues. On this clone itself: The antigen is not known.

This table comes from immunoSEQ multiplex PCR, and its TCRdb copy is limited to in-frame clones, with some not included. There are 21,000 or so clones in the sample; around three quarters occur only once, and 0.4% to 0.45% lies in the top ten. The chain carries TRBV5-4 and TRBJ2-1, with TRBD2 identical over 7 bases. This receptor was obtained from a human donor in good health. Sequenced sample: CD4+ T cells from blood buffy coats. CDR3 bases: TGTGCCAGCAGTAGCCCGGGGAGGGCCCCCTTGAATGAGCAGTTCTTC. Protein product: CASSSPGRAPLNEQFF. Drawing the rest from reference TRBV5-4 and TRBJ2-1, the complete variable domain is ETGVTQSPTHLIKTRGQQVTLRCSSQSGHNTVSWYQQALGQGPQFIFQYYREEENGRGNFPPRFSGLQFPNYSSELNVNALELDDSALYLCASSSPGRAPLNEQFFGPGTRLTVL.